This T cell receptor beta chain was sequenced in a study of blood T cells in healthy people across ages. Study in general: Every two T cells gave about one barcoded beta molecule via template switching.

There were at least 5 micrograms of total RNA extracted from every sample. Then a second PCR, running roughly 7 to 11 cycles, was carried out with a sample-barcoded 5' primer and a J-beta primer mix. Every sample gave at least 3 million paired-end reads containing CDR3. Each CDR3 protein gets one entry after TCRdb re-called the 5' RACE reads with MiXCR. This sample has over a million distinct CDR3 sequences, with about 43% found just once. This CDR3 has 15 residues. Germline V lookup: CDR1 DFQATT, CDR2 SNEGSKA (reference sequence). V dropped 3 bases and J dropped 3; count of bases not matched to a gene: 10. This clonotype has only a few counts.

The source of this sequence is a woman under 30 in good health. This rearrangement joins TRBV20-1 to TRBJ2-7; 8 bases agree with TRBD2. Input material: blood. This chain's CDR3 is CSARGRTSIYYEQYF. The CDR3, as DNA: TGCAGTGCTAGGGGCCGGACTAGCATATACTACGAGCAGTACTTC.